A single sample is the source of the 4 T cell receptor beta chains below, sequenced in a study of CD8 T cells in ankylosing spondylitis. General study results and limits: Ankylosing spondylitis blood seemed to carry a telltale TCR beta motif made of under ten highly homologous variants.

TCRdb independently ran MiXCR on the 5' RACE reads; one entry per CDR3 protein. Among roughly 350,000 distinct CDR3 sequences, roughly 8% were seen once, and the ten largest hold about 14%. These TCRs are of unknown antigen specificity. Sequencing input: blood, either unsorted or a sorted T cell fraction (not recorded which). These receptors were collected from a male donor with ankylosing spondylitis.

This clonotype came up many times. The V gene is TRBV29-1, the J gene TRBJ2-3; the match to TRBD2 covers 11 bases. The germline V gene encodes CDR1 SQVTM and CDR2 ANQGSEA. This CDR3 has 14 residues. The ends lost 6 bases at V and 5 bases at J; junction bases unmatched: 7. This CDR3 reads CSVASGRTVDTQYF. CDR3 coding DNA: TGCAGCGTAGCTAGCGGGAGGACGGTAGATACGCAGTATTTT.

In its sample, this clonotype was seen a few times. V usage is TRBV12-3 or TRBV12-4 and J usage is TRBJ2-7; maybe TRBD2 (5 bases). The ends were cut back, 3 bases at V and 5 bases at J, with 11 bases in the middle. The CDR3 is 13 amino acids. As DNA, the CDR3 is TGTGCCAGCAGTTTGATAGGGAGCAACGAGCAGTACTTC. This sequence encodes CASSLIGSNEQYF.

In its sample, this clonotype was seen a few times. This rearrangement joins TRBV7-3 to TRBJ1-1; a possible D gene is TRBD1 (5 bases). Germline CDR1 SGHTA, CDR2 FQGTGA. The length of the CDR3 is 15 residues. V was shortened by 5 bases and J by 5 bases, with 18 bases between the two germline ends. DNA of the CDR3: TGTGCCAGCAGCCCGTCTAGGGGCCCCGGGACTGAAGCTTTCTTT. It translates to CASSPSRGPGTEAFF.

The J gene is TRBJ2-4, the V gene TRBV7-9; D not certain. Trimming left V 1 base short and J 2 bases short, with 12 bases between. CDR3 size: 16 residues. Germline V gene data show CDR1 as SEHNR and CDR2 as FQNEAQ (reference sequence). CDR3: CASSLVTASSKNIQYF. The DNA for the CDR3 is TGTGCCAGCAGCTTAGTTACAGCTTCGTCCAAAAACATTCAGTACTTC.